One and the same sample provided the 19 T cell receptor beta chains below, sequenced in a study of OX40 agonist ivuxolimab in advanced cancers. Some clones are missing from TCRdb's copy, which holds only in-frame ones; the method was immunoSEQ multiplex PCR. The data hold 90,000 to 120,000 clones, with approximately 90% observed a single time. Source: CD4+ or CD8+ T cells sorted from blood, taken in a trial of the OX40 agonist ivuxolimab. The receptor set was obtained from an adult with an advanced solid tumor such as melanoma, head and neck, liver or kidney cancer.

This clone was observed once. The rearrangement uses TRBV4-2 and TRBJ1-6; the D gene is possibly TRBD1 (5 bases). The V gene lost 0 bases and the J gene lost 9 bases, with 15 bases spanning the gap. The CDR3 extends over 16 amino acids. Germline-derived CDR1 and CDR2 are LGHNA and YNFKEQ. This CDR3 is CASSQDRVSGGSPLHF. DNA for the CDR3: TGTGCCAGCAGCCAAGACAGGGTCTCCGGGGGTTCACCCCTCCACTTT.

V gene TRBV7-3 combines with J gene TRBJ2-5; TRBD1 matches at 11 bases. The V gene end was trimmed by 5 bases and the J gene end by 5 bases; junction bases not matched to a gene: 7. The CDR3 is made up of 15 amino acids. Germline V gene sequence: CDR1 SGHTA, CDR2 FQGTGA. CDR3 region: CASSISGTGGETQYF. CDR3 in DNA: TGTGCCAGCAGCATCTCCGGGACAGGGGGGGAGACCCAGTACTTC.

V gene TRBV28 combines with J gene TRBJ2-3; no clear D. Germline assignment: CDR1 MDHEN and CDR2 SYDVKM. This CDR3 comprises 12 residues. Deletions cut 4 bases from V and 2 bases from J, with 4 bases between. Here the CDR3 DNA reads TGTGCCAGCAGTTCACCCACAGATACGCAGTATTTT. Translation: CASSSPTDTQYF.

CDR3 sequence: CASSVGDGDYEQYF. The DNA of the CDR3 is TGTGCCAGCAGCGTAGGGGACGGAGACTACGAGCAGTACTTC. This chain joins TRBV9 and TRBJ2-7; D tentatively fits TRBD1 or TRBD2 (5 bases each). The CDR3 is 14 amino acids. V lost 0 bases, J lost 3 bases, and 10 bases lay in between. Germline CDR1 is SGDLS and CDR2 is YYNGEE.

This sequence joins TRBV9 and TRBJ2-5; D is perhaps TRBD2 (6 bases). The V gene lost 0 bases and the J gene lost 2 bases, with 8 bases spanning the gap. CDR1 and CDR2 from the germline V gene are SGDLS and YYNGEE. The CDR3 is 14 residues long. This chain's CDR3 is CASSVGGEQETQYF. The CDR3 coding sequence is TGTGCCAGCAGCGTAGGCGGGGAGCAAGAGACCCAGTACTTC. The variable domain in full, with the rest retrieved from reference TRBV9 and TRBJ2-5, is DSGVTQTPKHLITATGQRVTLRCSPRSGDLSVYWYQQSLDQGLQFLIQYYNGEERAKGNILERFSAQQFPDLHSELNLSSLELGDSALYFCASSVGGEQETQYFGPGTRLLVL.

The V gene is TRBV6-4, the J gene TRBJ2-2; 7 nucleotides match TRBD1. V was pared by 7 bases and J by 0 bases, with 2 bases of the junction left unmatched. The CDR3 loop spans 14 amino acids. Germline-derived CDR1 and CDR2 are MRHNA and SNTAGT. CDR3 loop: CASKGQPNTGELFF. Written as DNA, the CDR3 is TGTGCCAGCAAGGGACAGCCGAACACCGGGGAGCTGTTTTTT.

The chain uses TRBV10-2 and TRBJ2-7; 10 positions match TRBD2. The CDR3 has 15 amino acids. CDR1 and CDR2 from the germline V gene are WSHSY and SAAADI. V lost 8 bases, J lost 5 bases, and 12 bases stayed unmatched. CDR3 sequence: CASGGLAGVRHEQYF. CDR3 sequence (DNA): TGCGCCAGCGGAGGCCTAGCGGGAGTTAGGCACGAGCAGTACTTC.

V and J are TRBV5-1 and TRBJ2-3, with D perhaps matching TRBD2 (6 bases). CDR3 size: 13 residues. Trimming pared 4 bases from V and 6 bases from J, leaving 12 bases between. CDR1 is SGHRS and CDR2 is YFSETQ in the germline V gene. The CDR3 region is CASSPYGGDTQYF. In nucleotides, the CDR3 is TGCGCCAGCAGCCCGTACGGAGGGGATACGCAGTATTTT.

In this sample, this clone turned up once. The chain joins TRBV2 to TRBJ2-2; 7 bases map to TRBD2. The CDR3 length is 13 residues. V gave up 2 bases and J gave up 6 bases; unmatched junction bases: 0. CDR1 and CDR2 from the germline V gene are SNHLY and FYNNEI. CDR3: CASSERGAGELFF. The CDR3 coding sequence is TGTGCCAGCAGTGAACGGGGGGCCGGGGAGCTGTTTTTT.

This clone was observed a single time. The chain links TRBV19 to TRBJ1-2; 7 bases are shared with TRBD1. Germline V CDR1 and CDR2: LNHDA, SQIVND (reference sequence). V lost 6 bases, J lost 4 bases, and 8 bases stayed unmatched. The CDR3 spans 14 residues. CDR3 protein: CASRTGILSYGYTF. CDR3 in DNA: TGTGCCAGTAGGACAGGGATCTTAAGCTATGGCTACACCTTC.

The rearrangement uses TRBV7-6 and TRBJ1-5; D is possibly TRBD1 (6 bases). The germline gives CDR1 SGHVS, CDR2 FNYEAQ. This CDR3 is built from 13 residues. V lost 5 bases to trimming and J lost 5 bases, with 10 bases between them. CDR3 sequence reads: CASSPGDHQPQHF. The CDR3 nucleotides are TGTGCCAGCAGCCCAGGGGACCATCAGCCCCAGCATTTT.

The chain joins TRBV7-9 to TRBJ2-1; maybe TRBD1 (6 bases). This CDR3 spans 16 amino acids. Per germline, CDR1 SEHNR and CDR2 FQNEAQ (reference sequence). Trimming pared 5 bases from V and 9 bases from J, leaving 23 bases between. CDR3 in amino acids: CASSRPPLTGWGEQFF. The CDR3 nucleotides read TGTGCCAGCAGCCGTCCTCCTTTGACAGGTTGGGGTGAGCAGTTCTTC. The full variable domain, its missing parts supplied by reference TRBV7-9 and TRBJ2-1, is DTGVSQNPRHKITKRGQNVTFRCDPISEHNRLYWYRQTLGQGPEFLTYFQNEAQLEKSRLLSDRFSAERPKGSFSTLEIQRTEQGDSAMYLCASSRPPLTGWGEQFFGPGTRLTVL.

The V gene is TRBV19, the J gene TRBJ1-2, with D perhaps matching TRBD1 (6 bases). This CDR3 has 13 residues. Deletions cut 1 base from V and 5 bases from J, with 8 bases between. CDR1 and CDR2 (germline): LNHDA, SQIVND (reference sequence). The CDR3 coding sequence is TGTGCCAGTAGTATAGGGGGGCCTTATGGCTACACCTTC. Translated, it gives CASSIGGPYGYTF.

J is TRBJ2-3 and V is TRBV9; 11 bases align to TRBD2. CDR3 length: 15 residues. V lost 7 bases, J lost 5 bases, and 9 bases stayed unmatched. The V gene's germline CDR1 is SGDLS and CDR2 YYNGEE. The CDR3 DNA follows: TGTGCCAGCCAGTCGGGCGGGACTAGCGGAGATACGCAGTATTTT. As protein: CASQSGGTSGDTQYF.

The CDR3 sequence: CASSLPTNSYEQYF. The CDR3 region has the DNA TGTGCCAGCAGTTTGCCGACAAACTCCTACGAGCAGTACTTC. This rearrangement joins TRBV28 to TRBJ2-7; D remains ambiguous. Germline-derived CDR1 and CDR2 are MDHEN and SYDVKM. V was cut by 3 bases and J by 0 bases, with 9 bases left in between. The CDR3 covers 14 residues.

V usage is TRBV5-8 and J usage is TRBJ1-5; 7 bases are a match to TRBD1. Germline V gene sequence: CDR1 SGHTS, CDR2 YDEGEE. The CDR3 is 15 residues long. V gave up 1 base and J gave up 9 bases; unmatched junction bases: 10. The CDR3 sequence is CASSLSDREIWPQHF. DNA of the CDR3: TGTGCCAGCAGCTTGTCTGACAGGGAGATTTGGCCCCAGCATTTT. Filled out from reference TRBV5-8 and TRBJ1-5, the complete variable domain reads EAGVTQSPTHLIKTRGQQATLRCSPISGHTSVYWYQQALGLGLQFLLWYDEGEERNRGNFPPRFSGRQFPNYSSELNVNALELEDSALYLCASSLSDREIWPQHFGDGTRLSIL.

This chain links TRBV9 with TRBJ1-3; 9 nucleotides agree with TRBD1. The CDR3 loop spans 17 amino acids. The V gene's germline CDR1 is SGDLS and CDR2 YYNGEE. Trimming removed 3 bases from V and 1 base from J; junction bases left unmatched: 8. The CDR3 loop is CASSETGQGGSGNTIYF. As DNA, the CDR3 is TGTGCCAGCAGCGAAACGGGACAGGGAGGTTCTGGAAACACCATATATTTT.

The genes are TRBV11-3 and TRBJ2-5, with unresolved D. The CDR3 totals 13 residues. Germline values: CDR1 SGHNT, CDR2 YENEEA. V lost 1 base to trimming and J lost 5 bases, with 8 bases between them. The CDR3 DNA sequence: TGTGCCAGCAGCTTAGTGGTGACGGAGACCCAGTACTTC. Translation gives CASSLVVTETQYF.

The CDR3 sequence: CASSIRSGSANTGELFF. CDR3 nucleotides: TGTGCCAGCAGCATTCGAAGCGGGAGTGCAAACACCGGGGAGCTGTTTTTT. The chain is built from TRBV9 and TRBJ2-2, with 8 nucleotides matching TRBD2. V lost 4 bases and J lost 2; bases outside the gene matches: 10. The CDR3 sequence is 17 residues long. Germline CDR1 SGDLS, CDR2 YYNGEE.